The 20 T cell receptor beta chains below come from one sample, sequenced in a study of T cells in localized non-small cell lung cancer. Sequencing used immunoSEQ multiplex PCR; TCRdb keeps in-frame clones, though not all of them. The repertoire has under 35,000 clones, 91% of them found once; the top ten carry about an eighth. The input for sequencing was peripheral blood mononuclear cells, taken before any cancer treatment. The receptors shown here come from a female donor of 60 years or more with stage II lung adenocarcinoma.

This clone has a single count. The chain has TRBV28 and TRBJ2-7; D call uncertain. The CDR3 runs to 12 residues. Trimming left V 3 bases short and J 7 bases short, with 10 bases between. Germline-derived CDR1 and CDR2 are MDHEN and SYDVKM. DNA for the CDR3: TGTGCCAGCAGTTTTCTTGCAAGGGAGCAGTACTTC. It translates to CASSFLAREQYF.

The count of this clone is one. The junction differs from germline at one of its ends, possibly a read error. The rearrangement links TRBV10-2 to TRBJ2-5, with a weak D call TRBD1 (6 bases). CDR3 size: 15 residues. The germline V gene has CDR1 WSHSY and CDR2 SAAADI. DNA of the CDR3: TGCGCCAGCAGTGAGTCAAGGGGGAACCAGGAGACCCAGTACTTC. It yields the protein CASSESRGNQETQYF.

This clone has only one observation. The genes are TRBV10-3 and TRBJ1-1; D possibly corresponds to TRBD1 (5 bases). Trimming left V 10 bases short and J 1 base short, with 16 bases between. The germline gives CDR1 ENHRY, CDR2 SYGVKD. The CDR3 sequence is 14 residues long. This CDR3 reads CATGQTARNTEAFF. CDR3 bases: TGTGCCACCGGCCAGACAGCGAGGAACACTGAAGCTTTCTTT.

V gene TRBV19 combines with J gene TRBJ1-4, with a tentative D call TRBD1 (6 bases). CDR1 is LNHDA, CDR2 SQIVND, per germline (reference sequence). V lost 3 bases, J lost 7 bases, and 12 bases lay in between. CDR3 length: 14 residues. CDR3: CASSIGTRTEKLFF. CDR3 nucleotide sequence: TGTGCCAGTAGTATCGGGACAAGGACTGAAAAACTGTTTTTT.

The chain recombines TRBV19 with TRBJ2-3, with D unresolved. The CDR3 is 13 residues long. The V gene's germline CDR1 is LNHDA and CDR2 SQIVND (reference sequence). Between the trimmed V and J ends, which lost 5 bases and 4 bases, there was a span of 10 bases. Here the CDR3 reads CASSSGAADTQYF. CDR3 in DNA: TGTGCCAGTAGTTCCGGAGCTGCAGATACGCAGTATTTT.

The chain has TRBV7-2 and TRBJ2-2, with D unclear. The CDR3 is 14 residues long. CDR1 SGHTA and CDR2 FQGNSA come from the germline V gene. V was shortened by 5 bases and J by 4 bases, with 11 bases between the two germline ends. The CDR3 region is CASSARRPTGELFF. As DNA, the CDR3 is TGTGCCAGCAGCGCCCGACGTCCCACCGGGGAGCTGTTTTTT.

The genes are TRBV7-2 and TRBJ2-6; D gene ambiguous. Germline V gives CDR1 SGHTA, CDR2 FQGNSA. Trimming removed 5 bases from V and 4 bases from J, with 9 bases in between. There are 14 residues in the CDR3. CDR3 DNA sequence: TGTGCCAGCAGCCTAAGTTGGGGGGCCAACGTCCTGACTTTC. Residues: CASSLSWGANVLTF.

J is TRBJ1-1 and V is TRBV6-5; D is ambiguous. V dropped 0 bases and J dropped 2 bases, with 10 bases sitting between them. Germline V gene data show CDR1 as MNHEY and CDR2 as SVGAGI. This CDR3 has 15 amino acids. For the CDR3, the DNA is TGTGCCAGCAGTTACTCGACTGCTCGAAACACTGAAGCTTTCTTT. This translates into CASSYSTARNTEAFF.

The chain links TRBV4-3 to TRBJ2-1; D unresolved. This CDR3 region has 15 residues. Trimming cost V 0 bases and J 0 bases, with 6 bases left between them. Germline assignment: CDR1 LGHNA and CDR2 YSLEER. The CDR3 DNA sequence: TGCGCCAGCAGCCAAGATAAAAACTCCTACAATGAGCAGTTCTTC. Amino acid sequence: CASSQDKNSYNEQFF.

V usage is TRBV7-7 and J usage is TRBJ2-5; TRBD1 matches at 10 bases. Germline-derived CDR1 and CDR2 are SSHAT and FNYEAQ (reference sequence). The CDR3 extends over 17 amino acids. The V and J ends lost 5 bases and 4 bases, in that order; junction bases with no gene match: 13. This chain's CDR3 is CASSRRPGQGTGETQYF. Here the CDR3 DNA reads TGTGCCAGCAGCCGTAGACCGGGACAGGGGACGGGAGAGACCCAGTACTTC.

This chain joins TRBV5-4 and TRBJ1-2; possibly TRBD1 for D (5 bases). V shed 4 bases and J shed 4 bases, with 17 bases lying between them. The CDR3 runs to 15 residues. The germline CDR1 and CDR2 sequences are SGHNT and YYREEE (reference sequence). DNA for the CDR3: TGTGCCAGCAGCCAGCTAGGAGGGAGGGGCTATGGCTACACCTTC. It translates to CASSQLGGRGYGYTF.

This clone came up a few times. The chain recombines TRBV7-2 with TRBJ1-2; no clear D gene. Trimming removed 5 bases from V and 4 bases from J, with 14 bases in between. CDR1 is SGHTA, CDR2 FQGNSA, per germline. The length of the CDR3 is 14 residues. As DNA, the CDR3 is TGTGCCAGCAGCCCTGGCCCAAGCCCCTATGGCTACACCTTC. Translated: CASSPGPSPYGYTF.

V gene TRBV5-1 combines with J gene TRBJ2-3, with 14 bases that match TRBD2. CDR3 length: 18 amino acids. Unmatched junction bases numbered 6, after V lost 1 base and J lost 2 bases. CDR1 and CDR2 (germline): SGHRS, YFSETQ. DNA of the CDR3: TGCGCCAGCAGCTTGTATGGACTAGCGGGGGGCCTCACAGATACGCAGTATTTT. It translates to CASSLYGLAGGLTDTQYF.

The J gene is TRBJ1-2, the V gene TRBV6-5; tentative D call: TRBD1 (5 bases). The length of the CDR3 is 15 residues. Germline CDR1 is MNHEY and CDR2 is SVGAGI. V lost 5 bases, J lost 5 bases, and 18 bases lay in between. The CDR3 sequence: CASSAGPGRNYGYTF. The CDR3 DNA sequence: TGTGCCAGCAGTGCAGGACCGGGACGGAATTATGGCTACACCTTC.

The chain couples TRBV5-1 to TRBJ2-7, with a tentative D call TRBD2 (5 bases). V shed 0 bases and J shed 3 bases, with 10 bases lying between them. The CDR3 has 14 residues. CDR1 SGHRS and CDR2 YFSETQ come from the germline V gene. The CDR3 coding sequence is TGCGCCAGCAGCTTGGACTCAGACTACTACGAGCAGTACTTC. Protein product: CASSLDSDYYEQYF.

The chain combines TRBV28 with TRBJ2-3; 10 bases fit TRBD1. The CDR3 totals 13 residues. V dropped 9 bases and J dropped 4; count of bases not matched to a gene: 4. Germline-derived CDR1 and CDR2 are MDHEN and SYDVKM. CDR3 residues: CASSDRGPDTQYF. As DNA, the CDR3 is TGTGCCAGTTCCGACAGGGGGCCAGATACGCAGTATTTT.

The rearrangement uses TRBV18 and TRBJ1-3, with a possible D match to TRBD1 (6 bases). Germline-derived CDR1 and CDR2 are KGHSH and LQKENI. The CDR3 is made up of 15 amino acids. Trimming shortened V by 2 bases and J by 3 bases, and 11 bases separated the two germline ends. CDR3 coding DNA: TGTGCCAGCTCACCATCACAGGGCCTTGGAAACACCATATATTTT. This translates into CASSPSQGLGNTIYF.

The chain has TRBV9 and TRBJ1-5; D possibly corresponds to TRBD1 (6 bases). This CDR3 has 14 amino acids. CDR1 SGDLS and CDR2 YYNGEE come from the germline V gene. Trimming cost V 2 bases and J 4 bases, with 10 bases left between them. The CDR3 nucleotides read TGTGCCAGCAGCGTGGGGGGGCTAAATCAGCCCCAGCATTTT. This sequence encodes CASSVGGLNQPQHF. Using reference TRBV9 and TRBJ1-5 for the parts outside the CDR3, the full variable domain is DSGVTQTPKHLITATGQRVTLRCSPRSGDLSVYWYQQSLDQGLQFLIQYYNGEERAKGNILERFSAQQFPDLHSELNLSSLELGDSALYFCASSVGGLNQPQHFGDGTRLSIL.

The genes are TRBV5-5 and TRBJ2-1; unclear D gene. Trimming removed 8 bases from V and 5 bases from J, with 14 bases in between. Germline CDR1 SGHKS, CDR2 YYEKEE (reference sequence). The length of the CDR3 is 13 residues. The CDR3 loop reads CASALGPDNEQFF. CDR3 DNA: TGTGCCAGTGCCCTAGGACCGGACAATGAGCAGTTCTTC. The variable domain in full, with the rest retrieved from reference TRBV5-5 and TRBJ2-1, is DAGVTQSPTHLIKTRGQQVTLRCSPISGHKSVSWYQQVLGQGPQFIFQYYEKEERGRGNFPDRFSARQFPNYSSELNVNALLLGDSALYLCASALGPDNEQFFGPGTRLTVL.

This chain uses TRBV6-1 with TRBJ2-7; 10 bases agree with TRBD1. The CDR3 contains 13 residues. J lost 6 bases, V lost 8 bases, and 7 bases had no gene match. Germline V gene data show CDR1 as MNHNS and CDR2 as SASEGT. The CDR3 DNA is TGTGCCAGCTCGACAGGGGGCCATCTCGAGCAGTACTTC. As protein: CASSTGGHLEQYF.